The rows below give T cell receptor beta chains drawn from one sample of a study of T cells expressing NK-cell markers. TCRdb reworked the 5' RACE reads into one entry per CDR3 protein, no DNA. The listing records some 450,000 distinct CDR3 sequences. The sample was blood T cells: a sorted CD56 or NKG2C T cell subset, CD4+ or CD8+ T cells, or bulk PBMC T cells (not recorded which). The source of these receptors is a woman between 18 and 69 years old in good health. The CDR3 runs from the conserved cysteine through the conserved F or W.

CDR3 length	J gene	V gene	CDR3 protein
15	TRBJ2-1	TRBV5-4	CASSLLGGIYNEQFF
16	TRBJ2-3	TRBV20-1	CSARDRGGDSTDTQYF
14	TRBJ1-4	TRBV14	CASSHAVYGEKLFF
18	TRBJ2-2	TRBV11-2	CASSLGGLAGANTGELFF
14	TRBJ1-2	TRBV7-2	CASSSVPGIYGYTF
15	TRBJ2-3	TRBV4-2	CASSQVGGAGDTQYF
13	TRBJ1-1	TRBV28	CASGTYRDTEAFF
16	TRBJ2-5	TRBV2	CASSWALAGSQETQYF
11	TRBJ2-2	TRBV11-2	CATKSTGELFF
15	TRBJ2-7	TRBV18	CASSPPPRGAYEQYF
15	TRBJ2-2	TRBV7-9	CASSTTGYWAGELFF
15	TRBJ2-1	TRBV6-2/TRBV6-3	CASSYPGGRSGEQFF
13	TRBJ1-6	TRBV12-5	CASGLVADQPLHF
14	TRBJ2-3	TRBV20-1	CSASGQGRTDTQYF
12	TRBJ1-2	TRBV20-1	CSSPGTRYGYTF
17	TRBJ2-7	TRBV6-5	CASSYSIAGELAYEQYF
16	TRBJ2-4	TRBV20-1	CSARDWGQGAENIQYF
14	TRBJ2-3	TRBV12-3/TRBV12-4	CASYPSGGTDPQYF
15	TRBJ1-2	TRBV4-2	CASSQDGPPDYGYTF
15	TRBJ1-2	TRBV27	CASSPGTSSNYGYTF
16	TRBJ2-3	TRBV10-2	CASRGLGTGSGDTQYF
15	TRBJ1-1	TRBV20-1	CSARGLGEVNTEAFF
14	TRBJ1-2	TRBV5-6	CASSLLGAGYGYTF
17	TRBJ2-3	TRBV5-1	CASSFRTSGGGTDTQYF
14	TRBJ1-1	TRBV9	CASSPQVENTEAFF
18	TRBJ2-7	TRBV11-2	CASSLGDYSRSRSYEQYF
13	TRBJ1-5	TRBV20-1	CSAPRGPNQPQHF
13	TRBJ1-2	TRBV29-1	CSVDKGVNYGYTF
15	TRBJ2-1	TRBV11-2	CASRSLAGAGEGQFF
15	TRBJ1-2	TRBV11-2	CASSLGPGVARGYTF
15	TRBJ1-3	TRBV6-5	CASSFDRSGGNTIYF
15	TRBJ2-7	TRBV9	CASSVGDLAPNEQYF
17	TRBJ2-3	TRBV20-1	CSARRASGRASTDTQYF
13	TRBJ1-4	TRBV20-1	CSATHGTNGELFF
14	TRBJ1-1	TRBV7-9	CASSLPDRGTEAFF
15	TRBJ1-1	TRBV10-2	CASSANGGVNTEAFF
14	TRBJ2-1	TRBV20-1	CSARGSRTYNEQFF
18	TRBJ2-3	TRBV4-3	CASSQARSGSPSTDTQYF
14	TRBJ2-7	TRBV6-5	CASSYGDVSYEQYF
13	TRBJ2-5	TRBV28	CASRTEEQETQYF